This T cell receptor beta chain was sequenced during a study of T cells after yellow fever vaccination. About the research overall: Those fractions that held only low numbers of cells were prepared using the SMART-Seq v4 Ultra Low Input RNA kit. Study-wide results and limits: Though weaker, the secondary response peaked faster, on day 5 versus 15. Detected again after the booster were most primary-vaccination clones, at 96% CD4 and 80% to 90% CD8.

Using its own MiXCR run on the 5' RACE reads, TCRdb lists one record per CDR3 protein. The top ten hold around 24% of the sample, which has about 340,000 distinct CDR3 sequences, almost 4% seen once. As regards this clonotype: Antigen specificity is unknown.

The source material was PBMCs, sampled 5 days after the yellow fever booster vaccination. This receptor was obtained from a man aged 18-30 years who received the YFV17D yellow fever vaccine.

As DNA, the CDR3 is TGCGCCAGCAGCTACAGGGGGCTGGTCACCGGGGAGCTGTTTTTT. Its protein is CASSYRGLVTGELFF. The chain combines TRBV4-1 with TRBJ2-2; 9 nucleotides align to TRBD1. The V segment lost 5 bases and the J segment 4 bases; nucleotides outside the gene matches: 5. Germline loops: CDR1 MGHRA, CDR2 YSYEKL. The length of the CDR3 is 15 residues.